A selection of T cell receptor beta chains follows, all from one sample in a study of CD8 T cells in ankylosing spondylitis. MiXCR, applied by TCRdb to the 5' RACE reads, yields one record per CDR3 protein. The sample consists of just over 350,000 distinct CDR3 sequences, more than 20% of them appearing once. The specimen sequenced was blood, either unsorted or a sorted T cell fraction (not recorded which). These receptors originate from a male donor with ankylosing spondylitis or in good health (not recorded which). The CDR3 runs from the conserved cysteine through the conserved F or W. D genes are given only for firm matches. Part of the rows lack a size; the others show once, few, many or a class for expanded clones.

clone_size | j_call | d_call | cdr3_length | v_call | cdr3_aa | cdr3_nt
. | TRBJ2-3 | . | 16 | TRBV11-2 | CASSLPGVLAADTQYF | TGTGCCAGCAGCTTACCAGGGGTACTAGCTGCAGATACGCAGTATTTT
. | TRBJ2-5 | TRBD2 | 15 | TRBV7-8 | CASSFGLAGQGTQYF | TGTGCCAGCAGCTTTGGACTAGCGGGCCAGGGGACCCAGTACTTC
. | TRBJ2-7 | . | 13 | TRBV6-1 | CASSLAPLSEQYF | TGTGCCAGCAGTCTTGCACCTCTCTCCGAGCAGTACTTC
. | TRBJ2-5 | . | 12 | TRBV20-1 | CSARDPEETQYF | TGCAGTGCTAGAGATCCGGAAGAGACCCAGTACTTC
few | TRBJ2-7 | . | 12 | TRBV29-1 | CSVATELGEQYF | TGCAGCGTTGCGACAGAGCTAGGGGAGCAGTACTTC
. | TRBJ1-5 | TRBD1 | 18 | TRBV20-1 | CSARQTGGPPGWNQPQHF | TGCAGTGCTAGACAGACAGGGGGACCGCCTGGCTGGAATCAGCCCCAGCATTTT
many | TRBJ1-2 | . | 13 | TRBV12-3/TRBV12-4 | CASSLAQSYGYTF | TGTGCCAGCAGTTTAGCCCAGTCCTATGGCTACACCTTC
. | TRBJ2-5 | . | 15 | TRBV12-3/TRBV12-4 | CASSLGGGSQETQYF | TGTGCCAGCAGTTTAGGTGGCGGCAGCCAAGAGACCCAGTACTTC
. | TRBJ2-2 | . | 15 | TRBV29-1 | CSVKLGATNTGELFF | TGCAGCGTCAAATTAGGAGCCACGAACACCGGGGAGCTGTTTTTT
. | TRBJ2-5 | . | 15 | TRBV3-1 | CASSQSTGAQETQYF | TGTGCCAGCAGCCAATCGACCGGGGCACAAGAGACCCAGTACTTC
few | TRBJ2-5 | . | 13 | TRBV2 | CASSEAGEETQYF | TGTGCCAGCAGTGAAGCAGGGGAAGAGACCCAGTACTTC
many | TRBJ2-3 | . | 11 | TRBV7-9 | CASSWSDTQYF | TGTGCCAGCAGCTGGTCAGATACGCAGTATTTT
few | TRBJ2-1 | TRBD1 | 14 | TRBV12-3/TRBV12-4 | CASSPGTGGDEQFF | TGTGCCAGCAGCCCTGGGACAGGGGGCGATGAGCAGTTCTTC
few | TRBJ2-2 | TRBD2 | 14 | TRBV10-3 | CAIRTSPNTGELFF | TGTGCCATTAGGACTAGCCCTAACACCGGGGAGCTGTTTTTT
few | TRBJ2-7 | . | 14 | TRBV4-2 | CASSQASGAYEQYF | TGTGCCAGCAGCCAGGCCAGCGGCGCCTACGAGCAGTACTTC
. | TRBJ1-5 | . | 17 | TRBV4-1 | CASSQDSLEGRGKPQHF | TGCGCCAGCAGCCAAGATAGCTTGGAGGGGCGCGGGAAGCCCCAGCATTTT
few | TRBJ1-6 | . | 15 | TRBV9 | CASSVGGNFNSPLHF | TGTGCCAGCAGCGTAGGGGGGAATTTTAATTCACCCCTCCACTTT
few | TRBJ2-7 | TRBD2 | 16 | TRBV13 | CASSRTTSGGAREQYF | TGTGCCAGCAGCCGCACAACTAGCGGGGGGGCTCGAGAGCAGTACTTC
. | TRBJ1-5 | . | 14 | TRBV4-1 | CASSQVRQNQPQHF | TGCGCCAGCAGCCAAGTAAGGCAGAATCAGCCCCAGCATTTT
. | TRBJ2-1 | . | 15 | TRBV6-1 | CASGQRVDFYNEQFF | TGTGCCAGCGGACAGAGGGTCGACTTTTACAATGAGCAGTTCTTC
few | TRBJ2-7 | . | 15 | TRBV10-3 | CAISESGRTLYEQYF | TGTGCCATCAGTGAGTCTGGACGGACTCTCTACGAGCAGTACTTC
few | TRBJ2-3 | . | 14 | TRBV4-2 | CASSPISLADTQYF | TGTGCCAGCAGCCCAATATCATTGGCAGATACGCAGTATTTT
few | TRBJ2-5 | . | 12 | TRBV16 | CASSQGDVTQYF | TGTGCCAGCAGCCAAGGGGACGTGACCCAGTACTTC
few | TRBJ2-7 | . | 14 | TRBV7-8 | CASSRGAPSIEQYF | TGTGCCAGCAGCCGGGGGGCCCCATCCATCGAGCAGTACTTC
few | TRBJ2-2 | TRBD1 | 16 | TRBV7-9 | CASSLGQGSPNGELFF | TGTGCCAGCAGCTTGGGACAGGGGAGTCCTAACGGGGAGCTGTTTTTT
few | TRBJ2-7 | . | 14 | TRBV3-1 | CASSQRDSQVEQYF | TGTGCCAGCAGCCAGCGGGACAGCCAGGTTGAGCAGTACTTC
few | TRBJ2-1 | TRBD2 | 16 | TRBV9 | CASSTSGGASYNEQFF | TGTGCCAGCAGCACCAGCGGGGGTGCCTCCTACAATGAGCAGTTCTTC
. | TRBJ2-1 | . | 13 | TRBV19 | CASRAAGAYEQFF | TGTGCCAGTAGGGCCGCGGGGGCCTATGAGCAGTTCTTC
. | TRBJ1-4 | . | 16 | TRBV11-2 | CASSRFGQAAYEKLFF | TGTGCCAGCAGCCGTTTTGGCCAAGCTGCTTATGAAAAACTGTTTTTT
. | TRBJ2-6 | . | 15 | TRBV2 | CASSEENSGANVLTF | TGTGCCAGCAGTGAAGAGAACTCTGGGGCCAACGTCCTGACTTTC
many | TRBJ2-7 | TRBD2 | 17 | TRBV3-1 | CASSRTSGGIGSYEQYF | TGTGCCAGCAGCCGGACTAGCGGGGGGATCGGCTCCTACGAGCAGTACTTC
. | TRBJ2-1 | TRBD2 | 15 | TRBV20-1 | CSARGAGGAYNEQFF | TGCAGTGCCCGGGGTGCGGGGGGAGCCTACAATGAGCAGTTCTTC
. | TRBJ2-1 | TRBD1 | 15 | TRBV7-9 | CASSPRDSYYHEQFF | TGTGCCAGCAGCCCGAGGGACAGCTACTACCATGAGCAGTTCTTC
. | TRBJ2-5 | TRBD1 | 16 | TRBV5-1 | CASSQTRQGPLETQYF | TGCGCCAGCAGCCAGACACGACAGGGACCATTGGAGACCCAGTACTTC
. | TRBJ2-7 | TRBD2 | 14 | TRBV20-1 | CSASLAGLHYEQYF | TGCAGTGCCTCACTAGCGGGGCTTCACTACGAGCAGTACTTC
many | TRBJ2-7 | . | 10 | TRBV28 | CASSLNEQYF | TGTGCCAGCAGTTTAAACGAGCAGTACTTC
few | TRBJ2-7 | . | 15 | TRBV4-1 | CASSQGTSPAYEQYF | TGCGCCAGCAGCCAGGGGACATCTCCAGCCTACGAGCAGTACTTC
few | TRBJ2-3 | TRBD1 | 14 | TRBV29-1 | CSVEATGRTDTQYF | TGCAGCGTTGAAGCGACAGGGCGCACAGATACGCAGTATTTT
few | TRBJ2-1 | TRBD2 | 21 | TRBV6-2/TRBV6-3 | CASSYPGRVLAGPLSYNEQFF | TGTGCCAGCAGTTACCCCGGAAGGGTGTTAGCGGGCCCTTTATCCTACAATGAGCAGTTCTTC
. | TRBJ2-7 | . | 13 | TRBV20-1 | CSAHRTNSYEQYF | TGCAGTGCTCACAGGACCAATAGCTACGAGCAGTACTTC
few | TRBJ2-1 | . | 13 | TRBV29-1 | CSVVSGHLTEQFF | TGCAGCGTTGTATCAGGGCATTTAACTGAGCAGTTCTTC